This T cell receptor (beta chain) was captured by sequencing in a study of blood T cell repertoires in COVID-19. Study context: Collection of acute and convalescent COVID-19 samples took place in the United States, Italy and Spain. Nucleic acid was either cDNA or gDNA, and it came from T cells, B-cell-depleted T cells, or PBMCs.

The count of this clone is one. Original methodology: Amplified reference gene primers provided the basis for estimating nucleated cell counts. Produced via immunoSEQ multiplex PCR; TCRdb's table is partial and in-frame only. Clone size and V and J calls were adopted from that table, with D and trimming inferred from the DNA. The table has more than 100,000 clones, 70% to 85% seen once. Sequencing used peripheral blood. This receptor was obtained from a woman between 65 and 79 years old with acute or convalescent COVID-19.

CDR3 sequence (DNA): TGTGCCAGCAGCAGGGACAGAAACACTGAAGCTTTCTTT. It encodes CASSRDRNTEAFF. The chain uses TRBV9 and TRBJ1-1, with 7 bases lining up with TRBD1. CDR1 is SGDLS and CDR2 is YYNGEE in the germline V gene. J gave up 2 bases and V 4 bases, and 2 bases lay outside the gene matches. This CDR3 contains 13 residues.